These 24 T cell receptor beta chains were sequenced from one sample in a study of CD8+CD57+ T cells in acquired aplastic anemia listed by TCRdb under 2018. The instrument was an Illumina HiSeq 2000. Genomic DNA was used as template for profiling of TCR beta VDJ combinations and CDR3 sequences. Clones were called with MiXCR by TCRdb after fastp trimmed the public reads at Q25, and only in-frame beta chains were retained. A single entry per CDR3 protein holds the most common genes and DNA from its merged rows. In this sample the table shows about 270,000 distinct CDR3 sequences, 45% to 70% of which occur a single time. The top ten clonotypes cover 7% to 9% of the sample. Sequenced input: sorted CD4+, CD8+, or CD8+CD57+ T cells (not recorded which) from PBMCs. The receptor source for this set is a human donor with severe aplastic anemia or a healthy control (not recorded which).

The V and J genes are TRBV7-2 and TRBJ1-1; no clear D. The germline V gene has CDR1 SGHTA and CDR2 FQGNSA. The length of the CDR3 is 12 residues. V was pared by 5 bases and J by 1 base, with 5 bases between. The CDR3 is CASSQPNTEAFF. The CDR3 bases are TGTGCCAGCAGCCAACCGAACACTGAAGCTTTCTTT.

In DNA form, the CDR3 reads TGTGCCAGCAGCTTATTAGGAGATACGCAGTATTTT. Translation gives CASSLLGDTQYF. J is TRBJ2-3 and V is TRBV7-9; no reliable D call. The CDR3 is 12 amino acids. V shed 2 bases and J shed 5 bases, with 5 bases lying between them. In germline, CDR1 is SEHNR, CDR2 FQNEAQ (reference sequence).

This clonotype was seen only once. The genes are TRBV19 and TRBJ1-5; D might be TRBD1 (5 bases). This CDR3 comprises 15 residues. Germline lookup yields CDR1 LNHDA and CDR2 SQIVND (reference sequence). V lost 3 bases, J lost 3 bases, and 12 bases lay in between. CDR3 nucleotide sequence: TGTGCCAGTAGTATGAGTGGGGACTACAATCAGCCCCAGCATTTT. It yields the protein CASSMSGDYNQPQHF.

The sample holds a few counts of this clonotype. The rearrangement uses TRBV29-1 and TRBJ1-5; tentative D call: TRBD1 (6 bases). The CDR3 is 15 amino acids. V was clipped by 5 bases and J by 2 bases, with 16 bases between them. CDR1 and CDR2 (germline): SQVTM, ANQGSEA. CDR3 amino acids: CSVYLQGGGNQPQHF. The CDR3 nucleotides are TGCAGCGTTTACCTACAGGGAGGAGGCAATCAGCCCCAGCATTTT.

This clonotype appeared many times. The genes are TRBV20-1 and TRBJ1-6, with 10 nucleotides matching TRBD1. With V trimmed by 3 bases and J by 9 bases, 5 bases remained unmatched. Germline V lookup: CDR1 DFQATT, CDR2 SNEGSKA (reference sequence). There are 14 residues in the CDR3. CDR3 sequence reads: CSASKGQGFSPLHF. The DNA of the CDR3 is TGCAGTGCTAGTAAGGGACAGGGGTTTTCACCCCTCCACTTT.

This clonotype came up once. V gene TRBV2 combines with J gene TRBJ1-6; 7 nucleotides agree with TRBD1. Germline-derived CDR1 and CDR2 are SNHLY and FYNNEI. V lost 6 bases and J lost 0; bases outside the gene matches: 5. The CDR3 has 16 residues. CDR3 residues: CASRPGTASYNSPLHF. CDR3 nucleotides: TGTGCCAGCAGACCCGGGACAGCCTCCTATAATTCACCCCTCCACTTT.

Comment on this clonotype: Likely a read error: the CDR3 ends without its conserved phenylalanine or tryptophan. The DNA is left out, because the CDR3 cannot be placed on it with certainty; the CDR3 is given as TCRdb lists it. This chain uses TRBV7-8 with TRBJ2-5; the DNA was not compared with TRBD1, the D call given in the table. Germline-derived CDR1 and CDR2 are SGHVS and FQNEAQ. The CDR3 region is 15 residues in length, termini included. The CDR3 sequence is CASSRQGMGGYTFGS.

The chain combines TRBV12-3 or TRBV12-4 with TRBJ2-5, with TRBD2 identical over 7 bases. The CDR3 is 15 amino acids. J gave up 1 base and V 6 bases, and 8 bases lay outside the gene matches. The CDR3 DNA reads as TGTGCCAGCAGCACTAGCGCACACTTCCAAGAGACCCAGTACTTC. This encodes CASSTSAHFQETQYF.

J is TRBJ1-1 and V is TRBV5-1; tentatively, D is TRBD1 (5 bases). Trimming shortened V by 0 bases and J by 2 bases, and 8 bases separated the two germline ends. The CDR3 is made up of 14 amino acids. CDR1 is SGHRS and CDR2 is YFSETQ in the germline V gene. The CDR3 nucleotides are TGCGCCAGCAGCTTGGGCAGGGTAAACACTGAAGCTTTCTTT. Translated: CASSLGRVNTEAFF.

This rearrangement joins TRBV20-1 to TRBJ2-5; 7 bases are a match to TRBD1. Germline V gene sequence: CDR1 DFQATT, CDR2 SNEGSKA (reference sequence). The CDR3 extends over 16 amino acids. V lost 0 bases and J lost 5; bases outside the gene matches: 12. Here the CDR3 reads CSARDQIGGMGETQYF. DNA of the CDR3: TGCAGTGCTAGAGATCAGATAGGGGGCATGGGGGAGACCCAGTACTTC.

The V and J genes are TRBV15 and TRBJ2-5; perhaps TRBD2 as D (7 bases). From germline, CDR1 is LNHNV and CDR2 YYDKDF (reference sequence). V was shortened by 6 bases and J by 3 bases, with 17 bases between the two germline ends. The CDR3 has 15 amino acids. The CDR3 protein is CATSTPGGLKETQYF. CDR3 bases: TGTGCCACCAGTACTCCGGGGGGCTTGAAAGAGACCCAGTACTTC.

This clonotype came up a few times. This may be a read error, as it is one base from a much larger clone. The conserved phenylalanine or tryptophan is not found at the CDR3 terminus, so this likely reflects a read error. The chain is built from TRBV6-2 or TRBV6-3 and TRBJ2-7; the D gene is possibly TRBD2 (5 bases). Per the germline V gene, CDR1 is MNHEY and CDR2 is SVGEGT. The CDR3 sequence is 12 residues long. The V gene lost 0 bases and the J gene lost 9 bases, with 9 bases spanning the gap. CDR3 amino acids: CASSYSTGGQYL. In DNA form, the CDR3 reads TGTGCCAGCAGTTACTCGACCGGAGGGCAGTACCTC.

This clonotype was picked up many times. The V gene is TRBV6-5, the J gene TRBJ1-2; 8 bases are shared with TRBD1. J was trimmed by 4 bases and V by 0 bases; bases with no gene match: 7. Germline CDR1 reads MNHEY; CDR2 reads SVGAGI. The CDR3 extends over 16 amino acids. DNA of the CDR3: TGTGCCAGCAGTTACTCGACCGGAGGACAGGGCTATGGCTACACCTTC. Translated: CASSYSTGGQGYGYTF.

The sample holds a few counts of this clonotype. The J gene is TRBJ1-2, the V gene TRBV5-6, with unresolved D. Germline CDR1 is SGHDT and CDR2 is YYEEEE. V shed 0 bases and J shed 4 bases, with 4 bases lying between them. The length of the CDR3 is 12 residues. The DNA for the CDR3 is TGTGCCAGCAGCTTGGTCGCCTATGGCTACACCTTC. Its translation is CASSLVAYGYTF. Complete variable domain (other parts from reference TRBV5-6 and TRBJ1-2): DAGVTQSPTHLIKTRGQQVTLRCSPKSGHDTVSWYQQALGQGPQFIFQYYEEEERQRGNFPDRFSGHQFPNYSSELNVNALLLGDSALYLCASSLVAYGYTFGSGTRLTVV.

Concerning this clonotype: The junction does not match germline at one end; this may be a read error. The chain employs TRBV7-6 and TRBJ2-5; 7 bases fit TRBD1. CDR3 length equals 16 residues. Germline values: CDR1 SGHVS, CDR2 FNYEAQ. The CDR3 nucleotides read TGTGCCAGCAGCGTAGCCCCTGGGAGACAGGGTCACCACCAGTACTTC. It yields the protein CASSVAPGRQGHHQYF.

The CDR3 protein is CASRSRGIDQPQHF. The CDR3, as DNA: TGTGCCAGCAGATCGAGGGGGATCGATCAGCCCCAGCATTTT. The chain joins TRBV2 to TRBJ1-5; TRBD1 might be the D (6 bases). Looked up from germline, CDR1 is SNHLY and CDR2 is FYNNEI. Trimming removed 6 bases at V and 5 bases at J, with 14 bases between. The CDR3 length is 14 residues.

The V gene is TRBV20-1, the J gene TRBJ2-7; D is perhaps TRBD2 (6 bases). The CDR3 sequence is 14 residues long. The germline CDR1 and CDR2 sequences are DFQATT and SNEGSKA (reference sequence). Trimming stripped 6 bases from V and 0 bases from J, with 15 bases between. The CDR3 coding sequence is TGCAGTGCAACGGAGGGGCCCAGCTCCTACGAGCAGTACTTC. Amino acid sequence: CSATEGPSSYEQYF.

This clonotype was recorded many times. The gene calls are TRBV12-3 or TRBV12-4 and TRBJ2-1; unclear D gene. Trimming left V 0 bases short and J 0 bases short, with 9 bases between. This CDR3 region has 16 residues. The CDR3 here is CASSLAQWSSYNEQFF. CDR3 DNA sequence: TGTGCCAGCAGTTTAGCGCAGTGGAGCTCCTACAATGAGCAGTTCTTC.

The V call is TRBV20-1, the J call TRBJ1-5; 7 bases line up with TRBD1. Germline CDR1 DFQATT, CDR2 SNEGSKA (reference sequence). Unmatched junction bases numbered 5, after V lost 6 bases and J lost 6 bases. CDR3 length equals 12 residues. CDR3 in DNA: TGCAGTGCCCTGACAGGGACTCAGCCCCAGCATTTT. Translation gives CSALTGTQPQHF.

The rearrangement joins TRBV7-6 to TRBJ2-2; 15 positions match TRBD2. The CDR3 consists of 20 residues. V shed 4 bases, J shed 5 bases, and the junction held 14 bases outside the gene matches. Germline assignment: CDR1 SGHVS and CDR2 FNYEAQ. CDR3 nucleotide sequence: TGTGCCAGCAGCTCAAAGACCGGGACTAGCGGGAGGTCAAGGACCGGGGAGCTGTTTTTT. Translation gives CASSSKTGTSGRSRTGELFF.

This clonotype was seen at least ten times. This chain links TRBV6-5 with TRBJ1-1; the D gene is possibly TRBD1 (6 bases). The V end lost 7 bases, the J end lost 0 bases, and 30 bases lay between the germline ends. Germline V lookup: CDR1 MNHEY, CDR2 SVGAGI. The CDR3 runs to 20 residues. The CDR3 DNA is TGTGCCAGCACTCCAACGGGGGGGCTCGATGTGGACCGCTTGAACACTGAAGCTTTCTTT. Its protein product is CASTPTGGLDVDRLNTEAFF.

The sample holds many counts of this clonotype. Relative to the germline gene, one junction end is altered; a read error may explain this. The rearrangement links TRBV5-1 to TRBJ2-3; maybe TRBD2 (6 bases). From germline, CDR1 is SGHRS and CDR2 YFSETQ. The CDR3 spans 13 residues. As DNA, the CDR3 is TGTGCCAGCAGCTTAGCGGGCACAGATACGCAGTATTTT. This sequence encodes CASSLAGTDTQYF.

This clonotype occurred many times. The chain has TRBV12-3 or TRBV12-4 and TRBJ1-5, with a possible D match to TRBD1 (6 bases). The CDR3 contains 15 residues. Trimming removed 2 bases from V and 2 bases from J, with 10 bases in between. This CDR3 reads CASSLRGVGNQPQHF. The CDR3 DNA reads TGTGCCAGCAGTTTAAGGGGGGTGGGCAATCAGCCCCAGCATTTT.

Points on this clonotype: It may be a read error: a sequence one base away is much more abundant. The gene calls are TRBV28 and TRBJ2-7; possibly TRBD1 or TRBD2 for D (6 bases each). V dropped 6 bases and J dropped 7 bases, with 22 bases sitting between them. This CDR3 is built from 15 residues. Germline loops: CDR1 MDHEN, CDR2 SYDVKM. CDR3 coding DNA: TGTGCCAGCAGAGAGGGGGGCCAAAGGGACAATGAGCAGTACTTC. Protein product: CASREGGQRDNEQYF.